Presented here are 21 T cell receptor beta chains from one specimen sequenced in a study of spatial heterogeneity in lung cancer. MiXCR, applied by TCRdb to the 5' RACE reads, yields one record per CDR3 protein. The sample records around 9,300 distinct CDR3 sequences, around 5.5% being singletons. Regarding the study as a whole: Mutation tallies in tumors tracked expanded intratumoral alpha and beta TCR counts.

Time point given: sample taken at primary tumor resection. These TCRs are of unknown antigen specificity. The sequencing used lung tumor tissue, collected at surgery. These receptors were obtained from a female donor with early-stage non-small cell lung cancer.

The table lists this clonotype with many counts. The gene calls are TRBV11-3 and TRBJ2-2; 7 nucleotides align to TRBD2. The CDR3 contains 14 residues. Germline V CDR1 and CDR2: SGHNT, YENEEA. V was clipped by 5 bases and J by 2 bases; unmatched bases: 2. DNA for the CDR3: TGTGCCAGCAGCCGGGACTATAACACCGGGGAGCTGTTTTTT. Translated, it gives CASSRDYNTGELFF.

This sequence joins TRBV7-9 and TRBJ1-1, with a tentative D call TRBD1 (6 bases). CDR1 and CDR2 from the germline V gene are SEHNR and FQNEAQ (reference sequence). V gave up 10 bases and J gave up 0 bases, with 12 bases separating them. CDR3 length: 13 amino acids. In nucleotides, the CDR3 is TGTGCCATGTACAGGACAGTGAACACTGAAGCTTTCTTT. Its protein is CAMYRTVNTEAFF.

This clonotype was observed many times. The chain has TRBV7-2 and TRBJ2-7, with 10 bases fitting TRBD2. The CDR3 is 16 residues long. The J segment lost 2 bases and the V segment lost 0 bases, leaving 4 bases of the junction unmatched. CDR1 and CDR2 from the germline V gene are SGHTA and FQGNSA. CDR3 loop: CASSLAPGLAAYEQYF. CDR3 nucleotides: TGTGCCAGCAGCTTAGCGCCTGGACTAGCGGCCTACGAGCAGTACTTC. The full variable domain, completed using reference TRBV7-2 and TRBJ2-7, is GAGVSQSPSNKVTEKGKDVELRCDPISGHTALYWYRQSLGQGLEFLIYFQGNSAPDKSGLPSDRFSAERTGGSVSTLTIQRTQQEDSAVYLCASSLAPGLAAYEQYFGPGTRLTVT.

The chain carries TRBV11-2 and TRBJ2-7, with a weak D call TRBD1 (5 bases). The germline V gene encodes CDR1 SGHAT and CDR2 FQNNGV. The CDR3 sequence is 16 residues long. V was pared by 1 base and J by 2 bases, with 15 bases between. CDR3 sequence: CASSLAGLAHPYEQYF. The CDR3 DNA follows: TGTGCCAGCAGCTTAGCAGGGTTGGCTCACCCCTACGAGCAGTACTTC.

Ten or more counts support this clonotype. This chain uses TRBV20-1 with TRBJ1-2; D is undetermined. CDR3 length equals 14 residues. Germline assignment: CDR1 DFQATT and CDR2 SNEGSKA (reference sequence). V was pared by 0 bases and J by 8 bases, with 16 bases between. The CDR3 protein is CSAREDVYVKGYTF. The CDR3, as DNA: TGCAGTGCTAGAGAAGACGTGTACGTAAAAGGCTACACCTTC.

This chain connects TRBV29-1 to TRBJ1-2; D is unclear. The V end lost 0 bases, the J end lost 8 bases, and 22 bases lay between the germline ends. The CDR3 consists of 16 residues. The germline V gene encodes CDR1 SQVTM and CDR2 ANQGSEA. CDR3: CSVEDLLPAGHGGYTF. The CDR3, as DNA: TGCAGCGTTGAAGATCTGCTCCCAGCCGGGCACGGCGGCTACACCTTC. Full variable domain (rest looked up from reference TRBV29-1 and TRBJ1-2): SAVISQKPSRDICQRGTSLTIQCQVDSQVTMMFWYRQQPGQSLTLIATANQGSEATYESGFVIDKFPISRPNLTFSTLTVSNMSPEDSSIYLCSVEDLLPAGHGGYTFGSGTRLTVV.

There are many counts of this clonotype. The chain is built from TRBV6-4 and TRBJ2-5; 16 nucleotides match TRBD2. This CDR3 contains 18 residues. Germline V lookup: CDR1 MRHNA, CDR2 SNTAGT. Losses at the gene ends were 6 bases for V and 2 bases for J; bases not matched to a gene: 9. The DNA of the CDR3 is TGTGCCAGCAGCGCGGGACTAGCGGGAGGGCGGGGACAAGAGACCCAGTACTTC. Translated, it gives CASSAGLAGGRGQETQYF.

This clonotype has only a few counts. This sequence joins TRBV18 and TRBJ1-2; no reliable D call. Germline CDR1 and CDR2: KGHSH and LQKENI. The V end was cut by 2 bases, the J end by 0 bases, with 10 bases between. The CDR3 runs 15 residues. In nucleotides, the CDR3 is TGTGCCAGCTCACCAGTAACAGAACCTAACTATGGCTACACCTTC. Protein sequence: CASSPVTEPNYGYTF.

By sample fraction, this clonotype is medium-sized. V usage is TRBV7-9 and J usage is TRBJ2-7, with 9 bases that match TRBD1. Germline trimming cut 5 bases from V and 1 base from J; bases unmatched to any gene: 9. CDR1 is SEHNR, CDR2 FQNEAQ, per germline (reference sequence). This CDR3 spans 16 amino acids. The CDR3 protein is CASSGRDRVISYEQYF. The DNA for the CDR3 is TGTGCCAGCAGCGGAAGGGACAGGGTCATTTCCTACGAGCAGTACTTC.

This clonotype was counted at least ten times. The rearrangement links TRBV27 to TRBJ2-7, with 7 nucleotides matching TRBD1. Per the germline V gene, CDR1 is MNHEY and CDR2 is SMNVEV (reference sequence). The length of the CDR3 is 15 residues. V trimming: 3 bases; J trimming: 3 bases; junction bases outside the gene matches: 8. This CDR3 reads CASSFLRGYNYEQYF. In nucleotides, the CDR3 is TGTGCCAGCAGTTTCCTCAGGGGGTATAACTACGAGCAGTACTTC.

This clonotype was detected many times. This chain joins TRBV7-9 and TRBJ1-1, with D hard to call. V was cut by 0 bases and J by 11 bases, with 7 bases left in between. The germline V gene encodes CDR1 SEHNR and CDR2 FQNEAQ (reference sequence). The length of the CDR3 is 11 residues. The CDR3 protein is CASSLAEGAFF. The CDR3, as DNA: TGTGCCAGCAGCTTAGCGGAGGGCGCTTTCTTT. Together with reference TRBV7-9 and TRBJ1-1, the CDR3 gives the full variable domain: DTGVSQNPRHKITKRGQNVTFRCDPISEHNRLYWYRQTLGQGPEFLTYFQNEAQLEKSRLLSDRFSAERPKGSFSTLEIQRTEQGDSAMYLCASSLAEGAFFGQGTRLTVV.

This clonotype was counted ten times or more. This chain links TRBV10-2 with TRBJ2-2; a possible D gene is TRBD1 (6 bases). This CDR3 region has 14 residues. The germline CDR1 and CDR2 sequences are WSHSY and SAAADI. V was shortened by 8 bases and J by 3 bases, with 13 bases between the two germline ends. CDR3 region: CASRRAGDTGELFF. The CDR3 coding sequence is TGCGCCAGCCGTAGGGCAGGGGACACCGGGGAGCTGTTTTTT.

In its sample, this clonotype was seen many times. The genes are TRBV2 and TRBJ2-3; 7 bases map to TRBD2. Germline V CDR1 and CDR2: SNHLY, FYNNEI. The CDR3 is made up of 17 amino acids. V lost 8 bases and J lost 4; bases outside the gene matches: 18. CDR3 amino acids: CASPPANFPAGSDTQYF. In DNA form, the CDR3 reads TGTGCCAGCCCGCCCGCAAACTTTCCAGCGGGATCAGATACGCAGTATTTT.

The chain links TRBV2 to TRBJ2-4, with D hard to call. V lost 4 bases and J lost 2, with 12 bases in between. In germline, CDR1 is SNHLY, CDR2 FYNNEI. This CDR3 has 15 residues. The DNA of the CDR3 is TGTGCCAGCAGTGGGCTTCTGGGGTCCAAAAACATTCAGTACTTC. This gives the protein CASSGLLGSKNIQYF.

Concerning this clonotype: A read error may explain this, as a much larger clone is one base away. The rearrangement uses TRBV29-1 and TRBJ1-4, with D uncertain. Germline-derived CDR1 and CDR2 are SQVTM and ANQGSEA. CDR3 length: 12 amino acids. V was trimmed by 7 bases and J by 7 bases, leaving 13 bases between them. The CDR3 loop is CSAIWYGEKLFF. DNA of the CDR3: TGCAGCGCCATCTGGTATGGTGAAAAACTGTTTTTT.

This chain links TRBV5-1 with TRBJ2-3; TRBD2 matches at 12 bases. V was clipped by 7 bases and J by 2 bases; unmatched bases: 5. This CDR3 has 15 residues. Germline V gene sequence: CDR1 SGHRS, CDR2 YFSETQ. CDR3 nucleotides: TGCGCCAGCCGACTAGCGGGGGCCCCCACAGATACGCAGTATTTT. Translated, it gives CASRLAGAPTDTQYF.

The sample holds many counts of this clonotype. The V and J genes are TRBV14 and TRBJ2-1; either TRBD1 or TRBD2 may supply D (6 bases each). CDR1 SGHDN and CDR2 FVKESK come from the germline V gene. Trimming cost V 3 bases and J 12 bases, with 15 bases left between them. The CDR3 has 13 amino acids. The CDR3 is CASSQGGRIPQFF. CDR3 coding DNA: TGTGCCAGCAGCCAGGGGGGCCGAATCCCGCAGTTCTTC.

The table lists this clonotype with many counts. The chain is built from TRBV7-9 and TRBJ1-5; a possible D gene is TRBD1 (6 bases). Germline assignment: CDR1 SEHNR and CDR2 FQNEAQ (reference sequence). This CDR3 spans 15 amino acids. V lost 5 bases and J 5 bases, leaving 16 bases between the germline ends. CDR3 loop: CASSPAGGVYQPQHF. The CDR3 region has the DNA TGTGCCAGCAGCCCTGCCGGGGGCGTCTATCAGCCCCAGCATTTT.

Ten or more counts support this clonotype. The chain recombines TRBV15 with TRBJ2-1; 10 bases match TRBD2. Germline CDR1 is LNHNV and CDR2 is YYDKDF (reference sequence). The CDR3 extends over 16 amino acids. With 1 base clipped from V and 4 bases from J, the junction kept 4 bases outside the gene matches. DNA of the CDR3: TGTGCCACCAGCAGAGGGTCAGCGGGAGGGTACAATGAGCAGTTCTTC. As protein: CATSRGSAGGYNEQFF.

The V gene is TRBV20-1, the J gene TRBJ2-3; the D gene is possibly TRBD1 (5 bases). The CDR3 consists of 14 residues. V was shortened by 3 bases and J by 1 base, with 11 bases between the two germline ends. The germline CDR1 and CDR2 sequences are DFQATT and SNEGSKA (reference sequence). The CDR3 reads CSASPPGRTDTQYF. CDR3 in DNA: TGCAGTGCTAGCCCCCCAGGGCGCACAGATACGCAGTATTTT.

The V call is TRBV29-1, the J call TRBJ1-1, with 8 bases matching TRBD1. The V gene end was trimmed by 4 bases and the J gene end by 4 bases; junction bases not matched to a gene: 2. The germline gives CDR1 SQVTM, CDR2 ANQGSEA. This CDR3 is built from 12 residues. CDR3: CSVVRGLTEAFF. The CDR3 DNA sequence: TGCAGCGTTGTCAGGGGGCTCACTGAAGCTTTCTTT.